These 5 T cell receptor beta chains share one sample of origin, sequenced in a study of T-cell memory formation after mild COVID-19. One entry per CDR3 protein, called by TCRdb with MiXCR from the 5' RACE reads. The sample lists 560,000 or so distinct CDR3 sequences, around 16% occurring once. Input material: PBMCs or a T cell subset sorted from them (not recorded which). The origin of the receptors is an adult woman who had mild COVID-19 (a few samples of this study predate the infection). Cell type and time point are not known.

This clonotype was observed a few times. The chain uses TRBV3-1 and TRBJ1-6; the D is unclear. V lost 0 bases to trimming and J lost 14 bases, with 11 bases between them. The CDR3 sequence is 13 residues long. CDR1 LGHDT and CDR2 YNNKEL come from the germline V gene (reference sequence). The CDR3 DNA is TGTGCCAGCAGCCAAGAGGGTCCGACCTCCCTCCACTTT. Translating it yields CASSQEGPTSLHF.

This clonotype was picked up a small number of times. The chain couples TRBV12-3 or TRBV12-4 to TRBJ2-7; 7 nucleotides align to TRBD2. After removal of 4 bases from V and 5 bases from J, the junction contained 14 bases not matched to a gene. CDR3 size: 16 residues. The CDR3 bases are TGTGCCAGCAGTTCCGACCCCCTTCTAGCGGCCAACGAGCAGTACTTC. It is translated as CASSSDPLLAANEQYF.

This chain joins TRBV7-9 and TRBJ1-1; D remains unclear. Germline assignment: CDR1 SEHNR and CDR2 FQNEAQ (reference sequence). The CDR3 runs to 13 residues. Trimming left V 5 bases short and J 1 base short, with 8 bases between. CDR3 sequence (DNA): TGTGCCAGCAGCGCTACAGCGAACACTGAAGCTTTCTTT. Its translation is CASSATANTEAFF.

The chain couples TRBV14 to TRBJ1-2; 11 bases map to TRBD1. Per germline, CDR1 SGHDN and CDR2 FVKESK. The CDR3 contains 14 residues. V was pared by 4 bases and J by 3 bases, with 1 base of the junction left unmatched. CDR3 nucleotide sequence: TGTGCCAGCAGCCGGGACAGGGGGTACTATGGCTACACCTTC. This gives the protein CASSRDRGYYGYTF. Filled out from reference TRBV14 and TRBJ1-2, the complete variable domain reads EAGVTQFPSHSVIEKGQTVTLRCDPISGHDNLYWYRRVMGKEIKFLLHFVKESKQDESGMPNNRFLAERTGGTYSTLKVQPAELEDSGVYFCASSRDRGYYGYTFGSGTRLTVV.

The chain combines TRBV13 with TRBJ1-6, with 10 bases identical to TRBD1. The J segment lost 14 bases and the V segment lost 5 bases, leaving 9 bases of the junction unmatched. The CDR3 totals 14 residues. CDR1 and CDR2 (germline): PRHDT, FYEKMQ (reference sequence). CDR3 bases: TGTGCCAGCAGCCTGGGACAGGGGATCGTGTCCCTCCACTTT. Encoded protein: CASSLGQGIVSLHF.